These 23 T cell receptor beta chains came from one sample sequenced in a study of CD8+ T cells in alopecia areata. Once RNA had been extracted, it was reverse transcribed into cDNA to act as the sequencing template. The method was immunoSEQ multiplex PCR; TCRdb's version includes in-frame clones alone and lacks a portion of them. The sample shows more than 85,000 clones, 35% to 45% of them seen only once. Sequenced: CD4+ T cells sorted from blood. The receptors were gathered from a human donor with alopecia areata.

The CDR3 here is CAWSIQGHEQFF. As DNA, the CDR3 is TGTGCCTGGAGTATTCAGGGCCATGAGCAGTTCTTC. The V and J genes are TRBV30 and TRBJ2-1, with D perhaps matching TRBD1 (5 bases). Germline loops: CDR1 GTSNPN, CDR2 SVGIG (reference sequence). V lost 2 bases and J 8 bases, leaving 10 bases between the germline ends. CDR3 size: 12 residues.

The rearrangement joins TRBV4-3 to TRBJ2-1, with 7 positions matching TRBD1. CDR3 length: 16 amino acids. The J segment lost 5 bases and the V segment lost 2 bases, leaving 9 bases of the junction unmatched. From germline, CDR1 is LGHNA and CDR2 YSLEER. In DNA form, the CDR3 reads TGCGCCAGCAGCCAACACGCAGACAGGGTTAACAATGAGCAGTTCTTC. This sequence encodes CASSQHADRVNNEQFF.

The sample holds a few counts of this clone. The chain has TRBV29-1 and TRBJ2-2, with 7 bases that match TRBD1. CDR1 is SQVTM and CDR2 is ANQGSEA in the germline V gene. This CDR3 is built from 13 residues. Trimming at V came to 7 bases and at J to 0 bases, leaving 2 bases not matched to a gene. CDR3 DNA sequence: TGCAGCGCAGGGACAGCGAACACCGGGGAGCTGTTTTTT. It specifies CSAGTANTGELFF.

This clone was observed a handful of times. The chain employs TRBV30 and TRBJ1-4, with 8 bases that match TRBD1. This CDR3 is 13 amino acids long. Germline V gene data show CDR1 as GTSNPN and CDR2 as SVGIG (reference sequence). After removal of 6 bases from V and 8 bases from J, the junction contained 8 bases not matched to a gene. In nucleotides, the CDR3 is TGTGCCTGCTCCGGACAGGGAGCGGAAAAACTGTTTTTT. Translation gives CACSGQGAEKLFF.

This clone was counted between two and nine times. This chain uses TRBV28 with TRBJ2-7; TRBD2 matches at 10 bases. The germline CDR1 and CDR2 sequences are MDHEN and SYDVKM. With V trimmed by 6 bases and J by 3 bases, 5 bases remained unmatched. The CDR3 runs 14 residues. As DNA, the CDR3 is TGTGCCAGCAGCGATACTAGCGGGATCTACGAGCAGTACTTC. It codes for CASSDTSGIYEQYF.

The chain links TRBV25-1 to TRBJ1-6; no reliable D call. This CDR3 region has 15 residues. CDR1 and CDR2 from the germline V gene are MGHDK and SYGVNS. Trimming pared 0 bases from V and 6 bases from J, leaving 9 bases between. The CDR3 DNA reads as TGTGCCAGCAGTGAATATCGGGCAGTTAATTCACCCCTCCACTTT. Translation gives CASSEYRAVNSPLHF.

This clone turned up a few times. V gene TRBV28 combines with J gene TRBJ2-7; the D gene is possibly TRBD1 (6 bases). In germline, CDR1 is MDHEN, CDR2 SYDVKM. CDR3 length: 13 amino acids. The germline V and J ends were trimmed by 4 bases and 4 bases, with 11 bases remaining between them. CDR3 sequence (DNA): TGTGCCAGCAGTTCATCGACAGGTTACGAGCAGTACTTC. It is translated as CASSSSTGYEQYF.

The chain couples TRBV29-1 to TRBJ2-3, with 7 bases lining up with TRBD2. V lost 5 bases to trimming and J lost 4 bases; unmatched junction nucleotides: 15. The CDR3 sequence is 16 residues long. Germline values: CDR1 SQVTM, CDR2 ANQGSEA. In DNA, the CDR3 is TGCAGCGTTAACCCTTTTGGCGGGGGTGGGGCAGATACGCAGTATTTT. As protein: CSVNPFGGGGADTQYF.

This clone was seen a handful of times. The chain has TRBV7-8 and TRBJ2-7, with TRBD1 identical over 9 bases. After removal of 1 base from V and 4 bases from J, the junction contained 5 bases not matched to a gene. CDR3 length: 15 residues. Germline V gene data show CDR1 as SGHVS and CDR2 as FQNEAQ. Here the CDR3 reads CASSLVLTGGYEQYF. The CDR3 DNA reads TGTGCCAGCAGCTTAGTACTGACAGGGGGGTACGAGCAGTACTTC.

The J gene is TRBJ1-6, the V gene TRBV10-3; 7 bases match TRBD1. Unmatched junction bases numbered 2, after V lost 2 bases and J lost 7 bases. Germline CDR1 is ENHRY and CDR2 is SYGVKD. The length of the CDR3 is 14 residues. The CDR3 loop reads CAISEPGQNSPLHF. CDR3 sequence (DNA): TGTGCCATCAGTGAGCCGGGACAGAATTCACCCCTCCACTTT.

The gene calls are TRBV29-1 and TRBJ2-3; D tentatively reads TRBD1 or TRBD2 (5 bases each). Trimming shortened V by 1 base and J by 11 bases, and 25 bases separated the two germline ends. The CDR3 is 16 residues long. Germline CDR1 SQVTM, CDR2 ANQGSEA. For the CDR3, the DNA is TGCAGCGTTGAAGCTCAACCGGGACCCACCTTTCGGCGGCAGTATTTT. The encoded protein is CSVEAQPGPTFRRQYF.

This clone has just a few counts. The chain has TRBV30 and TRBJ1-2; D uncertain. Germline values: CDR1 GTSNPN, CDR2 SVGIG (reference sequence). The CDR3 extends over 13 amino acids. Trimming removed 0 bases at V and 8 bases at J, with 13 bases between. CDR3 amino acids: CAWSVQRMGGYTF. The CDR3 bases are TGTGCCTGGAGTGTCCAGAGGATGGGGGGCTACACCTTC.

This sequence joins TRBV11-2 and TRBJ2-1; perhaps TRBD2 as D (5 bases). Per germline, CDR1 SGHAT and CDR2 FQNNGV. The V end was cut by 5 bases, the J end by 5 bases, with 13 bases between. The CDR3 length is 14 residues. The CDR3 loop is CASSAVTGDNEQFF. CDR3 bases: TGTGCCAGCAGCGCGGTCACCGGGGACAATGAGCAGTTCTTC.

In this sample, this clone turned up a few times. This chain uses TRBV28 with TRBJ2-4, with D unresolved. The germline V gene has CDR1 MDHEN and CDR2 SYDVKM. The CDR3 has 14 residues. V gave up 5 bases and J gave up 10 bases, with 18 bases separating them. This CDR3 is CASSPRQARVIQYF. The CDR3 DNA sequence: TGTGCCAGCAGTCCCCGGCAGGCCCGGGTGATTCAGTACTTC.

This clone was seen a handful of times. In DNA form, the CDR3 reads TGTGCCAGCAGTTTAATGCGGGTCTATGGCTACACCTTC. Translated, it gives CASSLMRVYGYTF. The J gene is TRBJ1-2, the V gene TRBV28; no firm D call. Per germline, CDR1 MDHEN and CDR2 SYDVKM. Trimming stripped 2 bases from V and 4 bases from J, with 8 bases between. CDR3 length: 13 amino acids.

This chain connects TRBV30 to TRBJ1-2, with 8 bases matching TRBD1. The CDR3 has 11 amino acids. Unmatched junction bases numbered 4, after V lost 8 bases and J lost 5 bases. CDR1 GTSNPN and CDR2 SVGIG come from the germline V gene (reference sequence). As DNA, the CDR3 is TGTGCCGGAACAGGGGGGTATGGCTACACCTTC. This codes for CAGTGGYGYTF.

J is TRBJ2-7 and V is TRBV27; no clear D. From germline, CDR1 is MNHEY and CDR2 SMNVEV (reference sequence). V dropped 10 bases and J dropped 4 bases, with 8 bases sitting between them. This CDR3 comprises 10 residues. The CDR3 coding sequence is TGTGCCAACCAAAGGTACGAGCAGTACTTC. Protein sequence: CANQRYEQYF.

The chain uses TRBV2 and TRBJ1-6; 10 bases align to TRBD1. Germline CDR1 and CDR2: SNHLY and FYNNEI. The CDR3 sequence is 15 residues long. With V trimmed by 4 bases and J by 7 bases, 4 bases remained unmatched. This CDR3 reads CASSGLGQGNSPLHF. CDR3 DNA: TGTGCCAGCAGTGGCTTGGGACAGGGGAATTCACCCCTCCACTTT.

This clone was observed a few times. This chain connects TRBV23-1 to TRBJ2-1; no clear D. TRBV23-1 is an ORF, with its function uncertain. CDR3 length: 11 amino acids. Trimming removed 3 bases at V and 4 bases at J, with 1 base between. DNA for the CDR3: TGCGCCAGCAGTCAGTACAATGAGCAGTTCTTC. Amino acid sequence: CASSQYNEQFF.

The chain is built from TRBV27 and TRBJ2-7; D could derive from TRBD1 or TRBD2 (5 bases each). The CDR3 covers 13 residues. Germline CDR1 is MNHEY and CDR2 is SMNVEV (reference sequence). V gave up 5 bases and J gave up 7 bases, with 15 bases separating them. CDR3 amino acids: CASSRDGGYEQYF. The CDR3 DNA is TGTGCCAGCAGTCGGGACGGAGGTTATGAGCAGTACTTC.

This clone was detected only once. The chain has TRBV29-1 and TRBJ2-7; unclear D gene. Germline lookup yields CDR1 SQVTM and CDR2 ANQGSEA. There are 14 residues in the CDR3. Deletions cut 0 bases from V and 2 bases from J, with 11 bases between. CDR3 sequence reads: CSVEDHRSPYEQYF. The DNA of the CDR3 is TGCAGCGTTGAAGATCACAGATCTCCCTACGAGCAGTACTTC.

The gene calls are TRBV11-2 and TRBJ2-1, with D unresolved. V gave up 0 bases and J gave up 5 bases, with 5 bases separating them. Per the germline V gene, CDR1 is SGHAT and CDR2 is FQNNGV. This CDR3 is built from 13 residues. CDR3 loop: CASSLDKNNEQFF. The CDR3 DNA reads as TGTGCCAGCAGCTTAGATAAGAACAATGAGCAGTTCTTC.

This chain uses TRBV30 with TRBJ2-7; D call uncertain. Germline lookup yields CDR1 GTSNPN and CDR2 SVGIG (reference sequence). This CDR3 spans 14 amino acids. V gave up 3 bases and J gave up 6 bases, with 18 bases separating them. CDR3 in amino acids: CAWRAETSLREQYF. CDR3 nucleotide sequence: TGTGCCTGGAGAGCCGAGACATCTCTCCGCGAGCAGTACTTC.